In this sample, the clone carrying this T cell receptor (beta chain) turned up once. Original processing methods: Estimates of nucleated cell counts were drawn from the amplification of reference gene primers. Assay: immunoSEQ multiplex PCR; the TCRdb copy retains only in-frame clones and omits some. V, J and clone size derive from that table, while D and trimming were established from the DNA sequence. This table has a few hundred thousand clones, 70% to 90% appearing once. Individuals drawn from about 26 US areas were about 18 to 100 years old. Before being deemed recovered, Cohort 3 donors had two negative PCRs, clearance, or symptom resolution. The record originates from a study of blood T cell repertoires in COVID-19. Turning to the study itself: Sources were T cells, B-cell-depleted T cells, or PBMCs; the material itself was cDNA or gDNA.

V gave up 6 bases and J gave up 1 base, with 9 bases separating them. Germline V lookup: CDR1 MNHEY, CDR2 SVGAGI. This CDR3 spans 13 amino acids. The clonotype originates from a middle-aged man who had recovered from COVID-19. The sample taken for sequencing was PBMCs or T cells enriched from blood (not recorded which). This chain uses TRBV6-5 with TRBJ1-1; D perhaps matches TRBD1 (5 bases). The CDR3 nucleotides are TGTGCCAGCAGATCAACAGGGAACACTGAAGCTTTCTTT. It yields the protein CASRSTGNTEAFF.